These T cell receptor beta chains were read from a single sample in a study of metastatic and nonmetastatic thyroid tumors. TCRdb re-processed the PCR reads through MiXCR. Found here are 20,000 to 25,000 clones, approximately 13% of them singletons; the top ten hold under 20%. The sequencing input was blood. The receptors were gathered from a female donor with papillary thyroid cancer or a benign thyroid nodule (not recorded which). Some clones in this sample may be carry-over from other donors' samples. CDR3s include the opening cysteine and the closing phenylalanine or tryptophan. A D gene is named only where the DNA matches it firmly. For some rows the clone size is stated as once, few or many, or as a class when expanded; others skip it.

TRBV5-1	TRBJ2-7	TRBD2	many	TGCGCCAGCAGCGTAGGTGGGACTATTTACGAGCAGTACTTC	CASSVGGTIYEQYF
TRBV6-1	TRBJ2-3	.	few	TGTGCCAGCAGTGTGGATAATACAGATACGCAGTATTTT	CASSVDNTDTQYF
TRBV4-2	TRBJ2-1	.	many	TGTGCCAGCAGCCAAGGCCCAGCGGGCCCCTACAATGAGCAGTTCTTC	CASSQGPAGPYNEQFF
TRBV7-9	TRBJ2-2	.	many	TGTGCCAGCAGAATTGGGACAACGAACACCGGGGAGCTGTTTTTT	CASRIGTTNTGELFF
TRBV19	TRBJ2-7	.	few	TGTGCCAGTAGTGCTACTCTCTCCTACGAGCAGTACTTC	CASSATLSYEQYF
TRBV20-1	TRBJ2-1	TRBD2	medium-sized	TGCAGTGCTAGTATTCTGGGACTAGCGGGACGTGAGCAGTTCTTC	CSASILGLAGREQFF
TRBV12-3/TRBV12-4	TRBJ1-4	.	many	TGTGCCAGCGGGCGAGGGCAGGGAGCGGAAAAACTGTTTTTT	CASGRGQGAEKLFF
TRBV18	TRBJ2-1	.	many	TGTGCCAGCTCACGTGGGGGGTCCTACAATGAGCAGTTCTTC	CASSRGGSYNEQFF
TRBV25-1	TRBJ1-4	TRBD1	many	TGTGCCAGCGGAATATCAGACAGGGATGAAAAACTGTTTTTT	CASGISDRDEKLFF
TRBV7-9	TRBJ2-1	.	many	TGTGCCAGCAGCTCTTTGGGCCAGCAGTTCTTC	CASSSLGQQFF
TRBV11-2	TRBJ2-1	TRBD2	.	TGTGCCAGGAGCTTAGGTTCCGGGGGGGCGAATGAGCAGTTCTTC	CARSLGSGGANEQFF
TRBV7-6	TRBJ2-1	TRBD2	many	TGTGCCAGCAGTTCAGGCCCACGCGGCCTGGGGGGGGATGAGCAGTTCTTC	CASSSGPRGLGGDEQFF
TRBV28	TRBJ2-1	.	many	TGTGCCAGCAGTTCCCATAGCTACAATGAGCAGTTCTTC	CASSSHSYNEQFF
TRBV28	TRBJ2-2	.	many	TGTGCCAGCAGTGGACTTTTAAACACCAGGGAGCTGTTTTTT	CASSGLLNTRELFF
TRBV19	TRBJ2-2	TRBD2	many	TGTGCCAGTAGTATACCCCTAGCGGGAGTGTTCGGGGAGCTGTTTTTT	CASSIPLAGVFGELFF
TRBV3-1	TRBJ2-7	TRBD1	.	TGTGCCACCAGGGACAGGGGTCACGAGCAGTACTTC	CATRDRGHEQYF
TRBV12-3/TRBV12-4	TRBJ1-3	.	many	TGTGCCAGCAGTCGTACAGGGACCGGAAACACCATATATTTT	CASSRTGTGNTIYF
TRBV20-1	TRBJ2-3	TRBD2	many	TGCAGTGCTAGGCGAGGTAGCGGGAAATTCACAGATACGCAGTATTTT	CSARRGSGKFTDTQYF
TRBV10-3	TRBJ2-5	.	many	TGTGCCATCAGTGAGGGCCTCGGGGGCCAAGAGACCCAGTACTTC	CAISEGLGGQETQYF
TRBV18	TRBJ2-4	.	many	TGTGCCAGCTCACGAGGAGGGGGTGGAAACATTCAGTACTTC	CASSRGGGGNIQYF
TRBV28	TRBJ2-7	.	few	TGTGCCAGCAGTATAAGGACCGGGAATGAGCAGTACTTC	CASSIRTGNEQYF
TRBV20-1	TRBJ2-7	.	.	TGCAGTGCTAGAGATGTGAGGCAGGGGCTTACCTACGAGCAGTACTTC	CSARDVRQGLTYEQYF
TRBV9	TRBJ2-2	TRBD1	many	TGTGCCAGCAGCGAACGGGACAGGAGTACCGGGGAGCTGTTTTTT	CASSERDRSTGELFF